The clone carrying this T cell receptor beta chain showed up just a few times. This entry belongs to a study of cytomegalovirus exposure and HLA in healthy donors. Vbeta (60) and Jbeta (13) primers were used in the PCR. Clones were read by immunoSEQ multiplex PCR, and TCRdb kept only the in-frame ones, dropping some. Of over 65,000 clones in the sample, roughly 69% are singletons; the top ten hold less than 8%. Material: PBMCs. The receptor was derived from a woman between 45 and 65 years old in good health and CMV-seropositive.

The CDR3 here is CASSLSASGVNEQFF. As DNA, the CDR3 is TGCGCCAGCAGCTTATCCGCTAGCGGGGTCAATGAGCAGTTCTTC. The gene calls are TRBV5-1 and TRBJ2-1; TRBD2 agrees at 9 bases. The ends lost 2 bases at V and 6 bases at J; junction bases unmatched: 6. CDR1 SGHRS and CDR2 YFSETQ come from the germline V gene. This CDR3 is built from 15 residues. Full variable domain (remainder filled in from reference TRBV5-1 and TRBJ2-1): KAGVTQTPRYLIKTRGQQVTLSCSPISGHRSVSWYQQTPGQGLQFLFEYFSETQRNKGNFPGRFSGRQFSNSRSEMNVSTLELGDSALYLCASSLSASGVNEQFFGPGTRLTVL.